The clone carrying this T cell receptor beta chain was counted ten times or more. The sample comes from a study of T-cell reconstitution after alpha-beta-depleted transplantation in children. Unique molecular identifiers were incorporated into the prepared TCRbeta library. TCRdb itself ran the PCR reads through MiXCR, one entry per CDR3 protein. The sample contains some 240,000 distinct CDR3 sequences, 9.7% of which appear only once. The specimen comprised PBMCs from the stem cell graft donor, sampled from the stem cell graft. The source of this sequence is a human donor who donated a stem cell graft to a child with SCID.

The DNA for the CDR3 is TGTGCCAGCAGTACCCCTAAGGCGGGAGTCGGCGCAGATACGCAGTATTTT. The encoded protein is CASSTPKAGVGADTQYF. V is TRBV25-1 and J is TRBJ2-3; 7 nucleotides line up with TRBD2. V trimming: 5 bases; J trimming: 4 bases; junction bases outside the gene matches: 15. Germline V gene lookup returns CDR1 MGHDK and CDR2 SYGVNS. This CDR3 has 17 amino acids.